These 24 T cell receptor beta chains were sequenced from one sample in a study of radiotherapy plus CTLA-4 blockade in lung cancer. Generated by immunoSEQ multiplex PCR, the TCRdb table keeps only in-frame clones and is missing some. This table holds around 37,000 clones, roughly 79% found once. This specimen consisted of peripheral blood, obtained from a patient treated with radiotherapy plus ipilimumab. Receptors originate from a human donor with non-small cell lung cancer that progressed on radiotherapy plus ipilimumab.

This rearrangement joins TRBV10-3 to TRBJ1-4; possibly TRBD1 for D (6 bases). Between the trimmed V and J ends, which lost 0 bases and 8 bases, there was a span of 10 bases. CDR1 and CDR2 from the germline V gene are ENHRY and SYGVKD. The CDR3 consists of 14 residues. CDR3 nucleotides: TGTGCCATCAGTGAGTCGGGGGGCGAGGAAAAACTGTTTTTT. Translated: CAISESGGEEKLFF.

The rearrangement uses TRBV19 and TRBJ2-7; 8 bases agree with TRBD2. The J segment lost 6 bases and the V segment lost 3 bases, leaving 7 bases of the junction unmatched. The length of the CDR3 is 14 residues. Germline CDR1 is LNHDA and CDR2 is SQIVND (reference sequence). CDR3: CASSISGSAGEQYF. The DNA for the CDR3 is TGTGCCAGTAGTATCAGCGGGAGTGCGGGCGAGCAGTACTTC.

This sequence joins TRBV18 and TRBJ2-7; D is undetermined. CDR1 is KGHSH, CDR2 LQKENI, per germline. V was shortened by 3 bases and J by 6 bases, with 18 bases between the two germline ends. The CDR3 runs to 15 residues. The CDR3 loop reads CASSPSSRSYIEQYF. The CDR3 DNA reads TGTGCCAGCTCACCTTCCAGTCGGAGTTATATCGAGCAGTACTTC. The variable domain in full, completed from reference TRBV18 and TRBJ2-7, reads NAGVMQNPRHLVRRRGQEARLRCSPMKGHSHVYWYRQLPEEGLKFMVYLQKENIIDESGMPKERFSAEFPKEGPSILRIQQVVRGDSAAYFCASSPSSRSYIEQYFGPGTRLTVT.

This chain links TRBV27 with TRBJ2-3; no definite D call. The germline CDR1 and CDR2 sequences are MNHEY and SMNVEV (reference sequence). This CDR3 has 12 amino acids. V was pared by 1 base and J by 5 bases, with 4 bases between. CDR3 coding DNA: TGTGCCAGCAGTTTATACGGAGATACGCAGTATTTT. Translation gives CASSLYGDTQYF.

This clone turned up a few times. The gene calls are TRBV6-5 and TRBJ1-5; D call uncertain. Germline V gives CDR1 MNHEY, CDR2 SVGAGI. The CDR3 consists of 13 residues. V was clipped by 6 bases and J by 0 bases, with 6 bases between them. The CDR3 region has the DNA TGTGCCAGCAGCCGTTATAGCAATCAGCCCCAGCATTTT. Its protein product is CASSRYSNQPQHF.

CDR3 loop: CATLRGAGGMYEQFF. CDR3 DNA sequence: TGTGCCACTCTACGAGGGGCGGGAGGGATGTATGAGCAGTTCTTC. V gene TRBV6-5 combines with J gene TRBJ2-1; 9 bases map to TRBD2. The CDR3 runs to 15 residues. V was pared by 10 bases and J by 8 bases, with 15 bases of the junction left unmatched. The V gene's germline CDR1 is MNHEY and CDR2 SVGAGI.

V and J are TRBV5-1 and TRBJ1-6, with TRBD1 matching over 8 bases. V shed 4 bases, J shed 6 bases, and the junction held 6 bases outside the gene matches. The V gene's germline CDR1 is SGHRS and CDR2 YFSETQ. The CDR3 loop spans 15 amino acids. The CDR3 loop is CASSLQGESNSPLHF. DNA for the CDR3: TGCGCCAGCAGCCTACAGGGGGAAAGTAATTCACCCCTCCACTTT.

V gene TRBV28 combines with J gene TRBJ2-6; 8 nucleotides agree with TRBD2. Germline lookup yields CDR1 MDHEN and CDR2 SYDVKM. With V trimmed by 8 bases and J by 0 bases, 6 bases remained unmatched. CDR3 length: 16 amino acids. CDR3 nucleotides: TGTGCCAGCGGAGCGGGGGCCTCCTCTGGGGCCAACGTCCTGACTTTC. It yields the protein CASGAGASSGANVLTF.

This sequence joins TRBV5-1 and TRBJ2-1, with 9 positions matching TRBD2. This CDR3 has 15 amino acids. J gave up 5 bases and V 2 bases, and 5 bases lay outside the gene matches. The germline gives CDR1 SGHRS, CDR2 YFSETQ. The CDR3 spells CASSFLSGGNNEQFF. For the CDR3, the DNA is TGCGCCAGCAGCTTTCTTAGCGGGGGTAACAATGAGCAGTTCTTC.

In DNA, the CDR3 is TGCGCCAGCAGCCCGGGCGGGAGGAACACTGAAGCTTTCTTT. Its protein product is CASSPGGRNTEAFF. The rearrangement links TRBV5-1 to TRBJ1-1; D ambiguous. Trimming stripped 4 bases from V and 1 base from J, with 11 bases between. This CDR3 has 14 amino acids. CDR1 SGHRS and CDR2 YFSETQ come from the germline V gene.

The chain carries TRBV4-3 and TRBJ2-1, with D maybe TRBD2 (5 bases). The CDR3 has 15 amino acids. Germline V gene data show CDR1 as LGHNA and CDR2 as YSLEER. Between the trimmed V and J ends, which lost 3 bases and 9 bases, there was a span of 18 bases. The CDR3 spells CASSQGDRRMGEQFF. CDR3 bases: TGCGCCAGCAGCCAGGGAGATAGGAGGATGGGTGAGCAGTTCTTC.

V usage is TRBV6-5 and J usage is TRBJ2-7, with D possibly called TRBD1 or TRBD2 (6 bases each). CDR3 length: 14 residues. Germline V CDR1 and CDR2: MNHEY, SVGAGI. The V end lost 5 bases, the J end lost 2 bases, and 13 bases lay between the germline ends. CDR3: CASSPGGSAYEQYF. As DNA, the CDR3 is TGTGCCAGCAGTCCCGGGGGCTCGGCCTACGAGCAGTACTTC.

This chain connects TRBV28 to TRBJ2-7; possibly TRBD1 or TRBD2 for D (5 bases each). This CDR3 is built from 11 residues. V lost 8 bases, J lost 7 bases, and 12 bases lay in between. Per the germline V gene, CDR1 is MDHEN and CDR2 is SYDVKM. CDR3 DNA sequence: TGTGCCAGCCGGGACCTCCAGGAGCAGTACTTC. Its translation: CASRDLQEQYF.

This clone was seen only once. The chain has TRBV9 and TRBJ1-2, with 9 bases aligning to TRBD1. Germline V CDR1 and CDR2: SGDLS, YYNGEE. The CDR3 runs 13 residues. V was clipped by 4 bases and J by 7 bases; unmatched bases: 5. The CDR3, as DNA: TGTGCCAGCAGCTCCACAGGGGGCTTTGGCTACACCTTC. This translates into CASSSTGGFGYTF.

V is TRBV4-1 and J is TRBJ1-1, with TRBD1 identical over 10 bases. The CDR3 spans 15 residues. Germline V gene sequence: CDR1 MGHRA, CDR2 YSYEKL. V lost 0 bases and J lost 6; bases outside the gene matches: 4. For the CDR3, the DNA is TGCGCCAGCAGCCAAGATGGACAGGGGGTCGCTGAAGCTTTCTTT. Protein product: CASSQDGQGVAEAFF.

The sample holds one count of this clone. This chain links TRBV30 with TRBJ2-5; TRBD2 agrees at 13 bases. There are 16 residues in the CDR3. Germline lookup yields CDR1 GTSNPN and CDR2 SVGIG (reference sequence). Unmatched junction bases numbered 8, after V lost 2 bases and J lost 5 bases. CDR3: CAWSPGLAGARETQYF. The CDR3, as DNA: TGTGCCTGGAGTCCTGGACTAGCGGGGGCTCGCGAGACCCAGTACTTC.

The chain joins TRBV11-2 to TRBJ1-1; a possible D gene is TRBD1 (5 bases). V was clipped by 2 bases and J by 1 base, with 8 bases between them. The germline V gene encodes CDR1 SGHAT and CDR2 FQNNGV. The CDR3 extends over 14 amino acids. CDR3 DNA: TGTGCCAGCAGCTTAATGGGGGGGAACACTGAAGCTTTCTTT. Its translation: CASSLMGGNTEAFF.

For this clone: One end of the junction does not line up with germline, which may come from a read error. The V gene is TRBV5-4, the J gene TRBJ2-3; 12 bases fit TRBD2. Per germline, CDR1 SGHNT and CDR2 YYREEE (reference sequence). The CDR3 spans 16 residues. The CDR3 DNA sequence: TGTGCCAGCAGCCCCCTAGCGGGGGGGCCCACAGGTACGCAGTATTTT. Translating it yields CASSPLAGGPTGTQYF.

The rearrangement uses TRBV7-9 and TRBJ1-2; D may be TRBD1 (5 bases). Germline assignment: CDR1 SEHNR and CDR2 FQNEAQ (reference sequence). The CDR3 sequence is 17 residues long. Trimming cost V 2 bases and J 0 bases, with 16 bases left between them. CDR3 nucleotides: TGTGCCAGCAGCTTAAGTCAGGGATACCTAGCTAACTATGGCTACACCTTC. Protein product: CASSLSQGYLANYGYTF. The full variable domain, rest sourced from reference TRBV7-9 and TRBJ1-2, is DTGVSQNPRHKITKRGQNVTFRCDPISEHNRLYWYRQTLGQGPEFLTYFQNEAQLEKSRLLSDRFSAERPKGSFSTLEIQRTEQGDSAMYLCASSLSQGYLANYGYTFGSGTRLTVV.

The chain uses TRBV5-6 and TRBJ2-7; TRBD2 might be the D (5 bases). CDR3 length equals 16 residues. The V end lost 2 bases, the J end lost 0 bases, and 15 bases lay between the germline ends. Per the germline V gene, CDR1 is SGHDT and CDR2 is YYEEEE. The CDR3 region is CASSLPERRSSYEQYF. DNA of the CDR3: TGTGCCAGCAGCTTACCTGAGCGGCGAAGCTCCTACGAGCAGTACTTC.

The chain joins TRBV11-2 to TRBJ2-7; D unclear. The germline gives CDR1 SGHAT, CDR2 FQNNGV. Trimming cost V 3 bases and J 2 bases, with 11 bases left between them. This CDR3 has 14 amino acids. The CDR3 bases are TGTGCCAGCAGCTTTAATCGGTTGACCTACGAGCAGTACTTC. This encodes CASSFNRLTYEQYF.

The chain couples TRBV6-1 to TRBJ1-2; a weak D match, TRBD1 (5 bases). This CDR3 spans 12 amino acids. The V gene lost 6 bases and the J gene lost 4 bases, with 9 bases spanning the gap. The V gene's germline CDR1 is MNHNS and CDR2 SASEGT. The CDR3 DNA is TGTGCCAGCAGCCAGGGAACCTATGGCTACACCTTC. Its protein product is CASSQGTYGYTF.

With respect to this clone: The sample contains more than one DNA sequence encoding this CDR3. The V call is TRBV6-6, the J call TRBJ1-6; D is ambiguous. The V end lost 6 bases, the J end lost 7 bases, and 7 bases lay between the germline ends. The germline V gene encodes CDR1 MNHNY and CDR2 SVGAGI (reference sequence). The CDR3 covers 12 residues. The CDR3: CASSPGNSPLHF. The CDR3, as DNA: TGTGCCAGCAGCCCGGGGAATTCACCCCTCCACTTT.

The chain combines TRBV7-9 with TRBJ2-1; 7 bases agree with TRBD2. V dropped 3 bases and J dropped 7; count of bases not matched to a gene: 6. Germline V gives CDR1 SEHNR, CDR2 FQNEAQ (reference sequence). This CDR3 region has 14 residues. The CDR3 region is CASSFLAEGNEQFF. CDR3 coding DNA: TGTGCCAGCAGCTTCCTAGCGGAGGGAAATGAGCAGTTCTTC.